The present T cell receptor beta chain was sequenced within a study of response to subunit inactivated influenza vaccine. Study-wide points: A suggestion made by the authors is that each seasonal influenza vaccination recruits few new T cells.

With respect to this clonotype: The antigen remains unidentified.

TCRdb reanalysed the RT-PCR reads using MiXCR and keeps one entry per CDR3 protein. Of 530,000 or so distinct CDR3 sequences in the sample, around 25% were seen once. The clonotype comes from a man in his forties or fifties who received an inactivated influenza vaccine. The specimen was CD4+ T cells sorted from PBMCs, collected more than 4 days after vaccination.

The CDR3 is CASSGLSGIYNEQFF. The CDR3 nucleotides are TGTGCCAGCAGTGGTTTGAGCGGGATCTACAATGAGCAGTTCTTC. This sequence joins TRBV2 and TRBJ2-1; 7 bases are shared with TRBD2. Per the germline V gene, CDR1 is SNHLY and CDR2 is FYNNEI. V dropped 4 bases and J dropped 3; count of bases not matched to a gene: 6. This CDR3 contains 15 residues.